This T cell receptor beta chain was sequenced during a study of blood T cells in healthy people across ages (dated by TCRdb to the mid-2010s). The study in broad terms: Template switching captured roughly one uniquely barcoded TCR beta cDNA molecule per two T cells in model experiments. Age-related changes in TCR beta repertoire diversity were measured in the study by deep sequencing normalized with unique cDNA molecular identifiers. To avoid experimental bias, donors of different ages were randomly spread across the sequencing lanes. The donors were divided into four age groups: young (average roughly 15 years), middle-aged (over 35), aged (around 59) and long-lived (roughly 88). For two donors (one aged 18 to 30 and one aged 80 or older), the study analyzed two additional independent replicas of 1 million unique cDNA reads from the same blood draw.

V drops 5 bases and J drops 6 bases, leaving 20 bases in between. From cysteine to phenylalanine, the CDR3 is 16 amino acids long. Here the CDR3 DNA is all that survives: 48 bases in frame from base 1. CDR1 and CDR2 are read off the germline V gene (reference sequence) as WNHNN and SYGVQD. The roughly 37 donors, aged about 6 to 95 years, were systemically healthy Caucasian individuals from Russia. Each donor gave about 11 milliliters of peripheral blood, drawn into EDTA-treated Vacutainer tubes. PBMCs were isolated by Ficoll-Paque density-gradient centrifugation, with at least 6 million obtained per sample. Total RNA, at least 6 micrograms per sample, was extracted from PBMCs with Trizol reagent. For every donor, an aliquot of PBMCs went through flow cytometry to measure the percentages of naive CD45RAhigh/CD27high T cells. Libraries were constructed by 5' RACE. The run used an Illumina HiSeq 2500. A second roughly 6 to 12 cycle PCR used a sample-barcoded 5' primer and a J-beta primer mix. A template-switch 5' adaptor carrying 12 random nucleotides introduced a unique molecular identifier onto each TCR beta cDNA molecule. Each sample yielded at least 2.5 million CDR3-containing paired-end reads. The Mint cDNA synthesis kit, primed by a TRBC-specific oligonucleotide, was used to synthesize first-strand cDNA from all RNA. Following uracil-DNA glycosylase treatment, a first 18-cycle PCR with universal primers M1SS and BC2_uni_R was performed on all cDNA. The study's own analysis went as follows. For normalization, 1 million high-quality reads, each with a distinct molecular identifier, were randomly selected from each sample. Reads sharing molecular identifiers were discarded rather than binned into consensus sequences. MiTCR, set to a Q25 quality threshold and the strictest error-elimination algorithm, was used for CDR3 identification, clonotype clustering and error correction. Lower-bound total TCR beta diversity was estimated with a nonparametric unseen species model using Euler transformation. TCRdb trimmed the raw reads at Q25, called clones with MiXCR and kept productive beta chains. Rows with a matching CDR3 protein are joined into one entry that keeps the most common DNA and genes. V and J calls and clone size were set by TCRdb, not the authors. This sample holds roughly 1.4 million distinct CDR3 sequences; 59% were observed only once. The ten largest clonotypes hold roughly 7% of the sample.

The research as a whole found: Total diversity estimates from one million sequenced T cells were considered lower bounds and underestimates. As age increased, observed TCR beta diversity per million T cells dropped in a roughly linear way, and a significant reduction was already evident by age about 40. Donor CMV infection status was unknown, potentially confounding age-related changes in expanded clonotypes. Compared with the aged group, more naive CD4+ T cells, fewer expanded clones and increased TCR diversity were shown by the long-lived group, suggesting age selection. Conclusive comparison of naive and antigen-experienced compartments was prevented by the profiling of bulk unsorted PBMCs. The percentage of naive T cells measured by flow cytometry correlated strongly with observed TCR beta diversity.

Concerning this clonotype: What antigen it recognizes has not been identified. No clone much larger than this one lies a single base away; base qualities are absent.

The sequencing input was blood. This clonotype was obtained from a man aged 18-30 years in good health. The receptor chain draws on TRBV10-1 and TRBJ2-1; 6 matching bases give a weak D call of TRBD1. The DNA is TGCGCCAGCAGTCCCACCCTCTTAACAGGGACCAATGAGCAGTTCTTC. The translation is CASSPTLLTGTNEQFF.